This T cell receptor (beta chain) emerged from a study of regulatory T cells in long-lasting Graves disease. Study-wide findings and caveats: Persistent disease preferred TRBV28, TRBJ1-2 and TRBJ2-5; new disease, TRBV20-1 and TRBJ2-1.

The length of the CDR3 is 17 residues. Germline loops: CDR1 LGHNT, CDR2 FRNRAP. V lost 2 bases, J lost 7 bases, and 14 bases stayed unmatched. This clonotype appeared many times. Antigen unknown. Time point noted: newly diagnosed GD, antithyroid drugs for less than 3 months. RNA isolated from PBMCs was used to make the TCR library. CDR3 regions were amplified by Arm-PCR using iRepertoire HTBI primers to build TCR beta libraries. A single record per CDR3 protein comes from TCRdb applying MiXCR to the multiplex PCR reads. Seen here are about 540,000 distinct CDR3 sequences, approximately 13% observed once, and the top ten hold 8.5% to 10%. This sample was shared with a second study, whose subject was T cells in Graves' hyperthyroidism and ophthalmopathy.

The rearrangement uses TRBV12-5 and TRBJ2-1, with 7 bases identical to TRBD2. The receptor comes from a man aged 25-45 years with Graves disease. The sample was peripheral blood mononuclear cells (PBMCs), taken at new diagnosis, from a patient treated with antithyroid drugs. CDR3 sequence (DNA): TGTGCTAGTGGTTTGCCCCCTTTGCGGGAGCCTCGGAATGAGCAGTTCTTC. Protein: CASGLPPLREPRNEQFF. The full variable domain, with the rest looked up from reference TRBV12-5 and TRBJ2-1, is DARVTQTPRHKVTEMGQEVTMRCQPILGHNTVFWYRQTMMQGLELLAYFRNRAPLDDSGMPKDRFSAEMPDATLATLKIQPSEPRDSAVYFCASGLPPLREPRNEQFFGPGTRLTVL.